This T cell receptor beta chain was sequenced in a study of blood T cell repertoires in COVID-19 (dated by TCRdb to 2020 to 2022). In terms of the full investigation: Samples from collaborators originated in the United States, Italy and Spain and spanned both the acute and convalescent phases of COVID-19. The prospective study material was composed of cDNA or gDNA derived from T cells, B-cell-depleted T cells, or PBMCs. The dataset comprised deeply sampled blood TCRbeta repertoires from subjects exposed to, actively infected with, or recovered from COVID-19. The repertoires were made available in a free public database intended to serve as a resource for research on the immune response to SARS-CoV-2. Samples were obtained from the ongoing ImmuneRACE study (first 160 participants) and from some 1,200 subjects provided by 6 global collaborators. A de-identified subject ID, COVID-19 status, age in years and sex were almost always included in the sample metadata. Where available, HLA class I and class II types were taken from metadata supplied by the sample provider and were not determined by assay-based typing.

Taken from the germline V gene, the CDR1 and CDR2 loops are SGHTS and YDEGEE. V and J are trimmed by 4 bases and 4 bases, and the gene matches miss 14 bases of the junction. The cysteine opens and the phenylalanine closes a CDR3 of 17 amino acids. Here the CDR3 DNA is all that survives: 51 bases in frame from base 1. Study-wide conclusions, independent of this receptor: The amount of clinical and demographic metadata varied by source and participant and was provided uncurated.

To note about this clone: Its cognate antigen has yet to be identified. Base quality data are lacking; no much larger clone is found one base away.

Participants in the prospective study were enrolled through a virtual design, were aged roughly 18 to 100 years, and lived in roughly 26 United States geographic areas. In the prospective study, cohorts were assigned on the basis of participant-reported clinical history obtained from a screening survey and a study questionnaire. Exposed participants were defined as having been in contact with someone with a PCR-confirmed or clinician-diagnosed COVID-19 case within 2 weeks of study entry. Mobile phlebotomists in the prospective study collected whole blood, serum and a nasopharyngeal or oropharyngeal swab from every participant. Prospective study participants could optionally give additional blood draws and questionnaires over a roughly two-month period. Blood samples from the prospective study were shipped frozen or at room temperature prior to DNA extraction. The immunoSEQ Assay, a bias-controlled multiplex PCR, was used to amplify TCRbeta CDR3 regions from genomic DNA. The source study handled its data this way. The number of nucleated cells in each sample was estimated from the amplification of reference gene primers within the assay. Sequence reads were collapsed and filtered to measure the absolute abundance of every unique TCRbeta CDR3 rearrangement. For each sample, productive Simpson clonality was calculated as the square root of Simpson's diversity index over productive rearrangements. This immuneACCESS table, as held by TCRdb, lists in-frame sequences with V and J called but not all clones. Of the missing ones, under half trace to an unresolved V gene in checked studies; the others have no known cause. V and J calls and clone size are those listed in that table; D and trimming were worked out from the DNA. Recorded for this sample are around 400,000 clones; more than 70% of them occurred a single time. The ten largest clones add up to approximately 1.5% of the sample.

The clonotype originates from a woman aged 18-29 years who had been exposed to COVID-19. This sequence uses TRBV5-8 and TRBJ2-1; the central 7 bases match TRBD2. What was sequenced was PBMCs or T cells enriched from blood (not recorded which). The CDR3 corresponds to CASSAQTGTKSYNEQFF. The DNA sequence is TGTGCCAGCAGCGCTCAAACCGGGACTAAGAGTTACAATGAGCAGTTCTTC.